These 3 T cell receptor beta chains were all obtained from the same sample, sequenced in a study of tumor-infiltrating lymphocytes in primary liver carcinoma (dated by TCRdb to about 2017). Blood RNA was extracted from unsorted whole blood using TRIzol reagent, and germline DNA was obtained with the DNeasy Blood & Tissue kit. Sequencing took place on an Illumina HiSeq 2500. A constant-region primer and ProtoScript II reverse transcriptase were used to reverse-transcribe TCRbeta-specific cDNA from about 0.55 ug total RNA. The TCRbeta libraries were prepared through three rounds of nested multiplex PCR following a slightly modified ARM-PCR procedure. Each of the first two PCR rounds ran for nine to eleven cycles and used multiplex TRBV1-TRBV30 forward primers together with a Cbeta reverse primer. The public reads were reanalyzed by TCRdb: fastp trimming at Q25, MiXCR alignment, in-frame beta chains only. Entries are consolidated by CDR3 protein sequence, retaining the most common genes and DNA. In this sample the table shows 330,000 or so distinct CDR3 sequences, almost 65% of which occur a single time. The leading ten clones occupy about 6.3% of the sample.

The sample consisted of peripheral blood. The origin of the receptors is a man in his forties with primary liver carcinoma and hepatitis B virus infection.

This clonotype occurred once. A much larger clone is a single base away; this may be a read error. The chain joins TRBV6-2 or TRBV6-3 to TRBJ2-6, with 9 bases lining up with TRBD2. The CDR3 spans 18 residues. Germline loops: CDR1 MNHEY, CDR2 SVGEGT. The CDR3 protein is CACSYLSAGGIGANVLTF. Written as DNA, the CDR3 is TGTGCCTGCAGCTACCTTTCGGCGGGAGGGATTGGGGCCAACGTCCTGACTTTC.

In the case of this clonotype: This could be a read error, since a much larger clone is one nucleotide away. The missing conserved phenylalanine or tryptophan at the end of this CDR3 makes a read error likely. The rearrangement uses TRBV4-1 and TRBJ1-3, with 10 nucleotides matching TRBD1. CDR3 length: 17 residues. Looked up from germline, CDR1 is MGHRA and CDR2 is YSYEKL. Unmatched junction bases numbered 5, after V lost 3 bases and J lost 0 bases. CDR3 sequence reads: CASSQGQGPSSGNTIYL. The CDR3 DNA is TGCGCCAGCAGCCAGGGACAGGGGCCCTCCTCTGGAAACACCATATATCTT.

V and J are TRBV6-1 and TRBJ2-7; no clear D. Germline V gene lookup returns CDR1 MNHNS and CDR2 SASEGT. The CDR3 loop spans 13 amino acids. The V gene lost 2 bases and the J gene lost 4 bases, with 9 bases spanning the gap. The CDR3 loop reads CASSEMWQYEQYF. CDR3 bases: TGTGCCAGCAGTGAAATGTGGCAGTACGAGCAGTACTTC.